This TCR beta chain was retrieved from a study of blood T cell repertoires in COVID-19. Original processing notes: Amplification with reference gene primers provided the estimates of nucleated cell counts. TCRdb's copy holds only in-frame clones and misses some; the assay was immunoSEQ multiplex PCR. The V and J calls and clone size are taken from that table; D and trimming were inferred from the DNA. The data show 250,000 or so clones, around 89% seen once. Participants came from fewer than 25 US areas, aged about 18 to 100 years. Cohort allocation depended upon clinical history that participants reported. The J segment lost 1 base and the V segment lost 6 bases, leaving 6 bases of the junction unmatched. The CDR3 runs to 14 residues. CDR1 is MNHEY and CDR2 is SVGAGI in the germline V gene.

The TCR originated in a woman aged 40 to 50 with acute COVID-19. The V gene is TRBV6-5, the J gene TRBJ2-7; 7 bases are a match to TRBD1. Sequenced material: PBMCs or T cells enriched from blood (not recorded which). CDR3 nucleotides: TGTGCCAGCAGACCTCGGACAGGATCCTACGAGCAGTACGTC. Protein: CASRPRTGSYEQYV.